This TCR beta chain was sequenced in a study of blood T cell repertoires in COVID-19. Study background: Sample material is recorded as cDNA or gDNA derived from T cells, B-cell-depleted T cells, or PBMCs.

This clone was detected once. The V gene lost 5 bases and the J gene lost 2 bases, with 19 bases spanning the gap. Looked up from germline, CDR1 is MDHEN and CDR2 is SYDVKM. The CDR3 spans 16 residues. As handled by the study authors: Amplifying reference gene primers gave estimates of nucleated cell counts. TCRdb's copy holds only in-frame clones and misses some; the assay was immunoSEQ multiplex PCR. The V and J calls and the clone size are those of that table, but D and trimming were determined from the DNA. The sample records around 130,000 clones, approximately 84% being singletons. This clonotype originated in a woman between 18 and 29 years old who had been exposed to COVID-19. This chain uses TRBV28 with TRBJ2-7, with D tentatively TRBD2 (6 bases). Source material: PBMCs or T cells enriched from blood (not recorded which). The CDR3: CASSPNAGLLTYEQYF. CDR3 DNA sequence: TGTGCCAGCAGTCCAAACGCGGGACTCCTGACCTACGAGCAGTACTTC.